One and the same sample provided the 22 T cell receptor beta chains below, sequenced in a study of shared clonotypes between healthy human individuals (TCRdb year 2020). Libraries were constructed by the immunoSEQ multiplex PCR assay. Drawn from immuneACCESS, this table holds only the in-frame rearrangements with V and J called that TCRdb kept. Clones are partly lost; checked studies trace under half to an unresolved V gene and leave the rest unexplained. This sample gives a few million clones in total; around 94% of them show up just once. The top ten hold around 0.15% of the sample. Material: naive CD4+ T cells sorted from blood. The sample's cell subset or site label, in plain terms: CD45RA+ positively selected. The receptor source for this set is a man between 18 and 29 years old in good health.

The chain is built from TRBV18 and TRBJ1-3; D is unresolved. Germline V lookup: CDR1 KGHSH, CDR2 LQKENI. CDR3 length equals 14 residues. V lost 3 bases to trimming and J lost 2 bases, with 8 bases between them. The CDR3 sequence is CASSPFDTGNTIYF. The CDR3 DNA reads as TGTGCCAGCTCACCCTTTGACACTGGAAACACCATATATTTT.

Regarding this clone: Other DNA sequences in the same sample also yield this CDR3. The CDR3 DNA reads TGTGCCAGCAGTCACCTACAAGAGACCCAGTACTTC. Protein sequence: CASSHLQETQYF. The rearrangement uses TRBV6-5 and TRBJ2-5; D remains unclear. The CDR3 is 12 residues long. Trimming left V 5 bases short and J 2 bases short, with 6 bases between. Germline CDR1 MNHEY, CDR2 SVGAGI.

As concerns this clone: At the DNA level, this CDR3 is encoded by other sequences in the same sample as well. This chain links TRBV18 with TRBJ1-1; D gene uncertain. Germline lookup yields CDR1 KGHSH and CDR2 LQKENI. The V end was cut by 2 bases, the J end by 1 base, with 5 bases between. The CDR3 loop spans 13 amino acids. In DNA form, the CDR3 reads TGTGCCAGCTCACCAGTCGGGAACACTGAAGCTTTCTTT. The encoded protein is CASSPVGNTEAFF.

The sample holds one count of this clone. The V and J genes are TRBV6-1 and TRBJ1-5; D is possibly TRBD1 (5 bases). The CDR3 runs to 14 residues. Looked up from germline, CDR1 is MNHNS and CDR2 is SASEGT. V lost 6 bases to trimming and J lost 4 bases, with 13 bases between them. The CDR3 protein is CASREGTSNQPQHF. DNA of the CDR3: TGTGCCAGCAGGGAGGGGACGTCGAATCAGCCCCAGCATTTT.

V gene TRBV28 combines with J gene TRBJ1-2; no definite D call. The CDR3 totals 14 residues. Trimming cost V 0 bases and J 1 base, with 6 bases left between them. CDR1 is MDHEN and CDR2 is SYDVKM in the germline V gene. The CDR3 spells CASSLWGSNYGYTF. CDR3 DNA sequence: TGTGCCAGCAGTTTATGGGGAAGTAACTATGGCTACACCTTC.

The CDR3 sequence is CASSLGGSSSNYGYTF. The DNA for the CDR3 is TGTGCCAGCAGCTTAGGAGGTAGTTCCTCTAACTATGGCTACACCTTC. The chain links TRBV7-2 to TRBJ1-2; D gene unclear. The CDR3 covers 16 residues. Germline V gene sequence: CDR1 SGHTA, CDR2 FQGNSA. Trimming stripped 1 base from V and 0 bases from J, with 12 bases between.

The chain is built from TRBV15 and TRBJ1-6, with D hard to call. Trimming removed 5 bases from V and 7 bases from J, with 6 bases in between. The length of the CDR3 is 12 residues. Germline CDR1 is LNHNV and CDR2 is YYDKDF (reference sequence). CDR3 in amino acids: CATSGYNSPLHF. CDR3 coding DNA: TGTGCCACCAGCGGATACAATTCACCCCTCCACTTT.

The rearrangement uses TRBV11-3 and TRBJ1-1; no reliable D call. Trimming took off 4 bases at V and 1 base at J, with 10 bases between the two ends. CDR1 and CDR2 from the germline V gene are SGHNT and YENEEA. The CDR3 extends over 14 amino acids. This chain's CDR3 is CASSSEGGNTEAFF. The CDR3 DNA is TGTGCCAGCAGCTCGGAGGGCGGGAACACTGAAGCTTTCTTT.

The V and J genes are TRBV10-3 and TRBJ2-3, with 7 nucleotides matching TRBD2. CDR1 ENHRY and CDR2 SYGVKD come from the germline V gene. The CDR3 spans 12 residues. V shed 7 bases, J shed 4 bases, and the junction held 2 bases outside the gene matches. CDR3 sequence: CAITGGSDTQYF. CDR3 DNA sequence: TGTGCCATCACGGGAGGCTCAGATACGCAGTATTTT.

To note about this clone: A junction end diverges from the germline sequence, so it may reflect a read error. This chain uses TRBV4-1 with TRBJ2-2, with D maybe TRBD2 (5 bases). This CDR3 is built from 14 residues. Looked up from germline, CDR1 is MGHRA and CDR2 is YSYEKL. The chain's CDR3 is CASSQDPHTGKLFF. CDR3 bases: TGCGCCAGCAGCCAAGATCCCCACACCGGGAAGCTGTTTTTT.

The table lists this clone with a count of one. The rearrangement joins TRBV6-1 to TRBJ2-1; 8 bases fit TRBD1. Germline trimming cut 0 bases from V and 4 bases from J; bases unmatched to any gene: 5. The CDR3 runs to 16 residues. Germline lookup yields CDR1 MNHNS and CDR2 SASEGT. The CDR3 DNA sequence: TGTGCCAGCAGTGAAGCCCAGGGGGCAAGGTACAATGAGCAGTTCTTC. It yields the protein CASSEAQGARYNEQFF.

CDR3 in amino acids: CASSTSAGGSTDTQYF. CDR3 DNA sequence: TGTGCCAGCAGCACCTCAGCGGGGGGTAGCACAGATACGCAGTATTTT. The chain combines TRBV7-6 with TRBJ2-3, with 9 bases that match TRBD2. The germline V gene has CDR1 SGHVS and CDR2 FNYEAQ. J was trimmed by 0 bases and V by 5 bases; bases with no gene match: 6. The CDR3 totals 16 residues.

The rearrangement uses TRBV7-8 and TRBJ2-1, with 9 bases aligning to TRBD2. This CDR3 contains 16 residues. The germline gives CDR1 SGHVS, CDR2 FQNEAQ. After removal of 5 bases from V and 0 bases from J, the junction contained 5 bases not matched to a gene. CDR3 protein: CASSHNSGSSYNEQFF. The CDR3 DNA is TGTGCCAGCAGCCACAATAGCGGGAGCTCCTACAATGAGCAGTTCTTC.

The genes are TRBV28 and TRBJ2-7; tentative D call: TRBD1 (6 bases). The CDR3 extends over 12 amino acids. Germline V gene sequence: CDR1 MDHEN, CDR2 SYDVKM. Trimming removed 3 bases at V and 11 bases at J, with 14 bases between. The CDR3 reads CASSLTGGSEYF. DNA of the CDR3: TGTGCCAGCAGTTTGACAGGTGGCAGTGAGTACTTC.

The chain joins TRBV7-9 to TRBJ2-1; D is uncertain. The germline V gene has CDR1 SEHNR and CDR2 FQNEAQ (reference sequence). The V end lost 2 bases, the J end lost 0 bases, and 8 bases lay between the germline ends. CDR3 size: 15 residues. The CDR3 region has the DNA TGTGCCAGCAGCTTACTTGGTACCTCCTACAATGAGCAGTTCTTC. It codes for CASSLLGTSYNEQFF.

This clone was detected a few times. The V gene is TRBV10-3, the J gene TRBJ1-5; 7 bases align to TRBD1. This CDR3 contains 16 residues. Losses at the gene ends were 2 bases for V and 4 bases for J; bases not matched to a gene: 8. Germline CDR1 ENHRY, CDR2 SYGVKD. CDR3 in amino acids: CAISESGGQSNQPQHF. The CDR3 DNA reads TGTGCCATCAGTGAGAGTGGGGGACAGTCTAATCAGCCCCAGCATTTT.

The chain joins TRBV5-8 to TRBJ1-1, with D possibly matching TRBD1 (6 bases). The CDR3 has 14 amino acids. Germline lookup yields CDR1 SGHTS and CDR2 YDEGEE. Between the trimmed V and J ends, which lost 2 bases and 0 bases, there was a span of 8 bases. DNA of the CDR3: TGTGCCAGCAGCTTCAGGGGCTTGAACACTGAAGCTTTCTTT. Translation gives CASSFRGLNTEAFF.

The V gene is TRBV7-9, the J gene TRBJ1-5; possible D gene TRBD1, 5 bases. Trimming took 3 bases from V and 1 from J, leaving 7 bases between them. The CDR3 is made up of 14 amino acids. Germline lookup yields CDR1 SEHNR and CDR2 FQNEAQ (reference sequence). CDR3 amino acids: CASSFEGSNQPQHF. The CDR3 nucleotides read TGTGCCAGCAGCTTCGAGGGGAGCAATCAGCCCCAGCATTTT.

The chain has TRBV29-1 and TRBJ2-5; D is ambiguous. Germline V lookup: CDR1 SQVTM, CDR2 ANQGSEA. The V end lost 4 bases, the J end lost 0 bases, and 9 bases lay between the germline ends. The CDR3 is 13 residues long. The CDR3 sequence: CSVGWGNQETQYF. DNA for the CDR3: TGCAGCGTTGGATGGGGAAACCAAGAGACCCAGTACTTC.

The chain has TRBV5-1 and TRBJ1-3; D possibly corresponds to TRBD1 (6 bases). This CDR3 has 15 residues. Germline assignment: CDR1 SGHRS and CDR2 YFSETQ. Between the trimmed V and J ends, which lost 1 base and 0 bases, there was a span of 8 bases. Here the CDR3 reads CASSLPGDSGNTIYF. The CDR3 region has the DNA TGCGCCAGCAGCTTGCCAGGGGACTCTGGAAACACCATATATTTT.

The chain employs TRBV19 and TRBJ1-5; D possibly corresponds to TRBD1 (6 bases). The CDR3 sequence is 14 residues long. V was clipped by 5 bases and J by 3 bases, with 11 bases between them. Germline CDR1 reads LNHDA; CDR2 reads SQIVND (reference sequence). CDR3 in amino acids: CASSRTGINQPQHF. Here the CDR3 DNA reads TGTGCCAGTAGTCGAACAGGGATCAATCAGCCCCAGCATTTT.

This chain links TRBV5-1 with TRBJ2-5; 15 positions match TRBD2. This CDR3 spans 16 amino acids. Trimming at V came to 3 bases and at J to 5 bases, leaving 5 bases not matched to a gene. Germline V gene lookup returns CDR1 SGHRS and CDR2 YFSETQ. The CDR3 region is CASSSGTSGRRETQYF. The CDR3, as DNA: TGCGCCAGCAGCTCTGGGACTAGCGGGAGGCGGGAGACCCAGTACTTC.